These T cell receptor beta chains were read from a single sample in a study of T cells in tumors after PD-1 blockade. Sequencing used immunoSEQ multiplex PCR; TCRdb keeps in-frame clones, though not all of them. The data contain about 33,000 clones, approximately 78% of them seen just once; the ten biggest clones take up around 35%. Sequenced here: PBMCs, sampled before anti-PD-1 treatment. The receptors originated from a human donor with basal cell carcinoma. The CDR3 runs from the conserved cysteine through the conserved F or W. The D gene is left open where the match is weak. The size of a clone is reported for some rows only, either as once, few or many, or as a class for expanded clones.

v_call: TRBV29-1
j_call: TRBJ1-5
d_call: TRBD1
clone_size: NA
cdr3_aa: CSVAQGSNQPQHF
cdr3_nt: TGCAGCGTTGCACAGGGGAGCAATCAGCCCCAGCATTTT

v_call: TRBV15
j_call: TRBJ2-2
d_call: NA
clone_size: NA
cdr3_aa: CATRWGHINTGELFF
cdr3_nt: TGTGCCACCAGGTGGGGGCACATAAACACCGGGGAGCTGTTTTTT

v_call: TRBV7-2
j_call: TRBJ2-3
d_call: NA
clone_size: NA
cdr3_aa: CASSFSRASTDTQYF
cdr3_nt: TGTGCCAGCAGCTTTTCCAGGGCAAGCACAGATACGCAGTATTTT

v_call: TRBV4-3
j_call: TRBJ2-2
d_call: NA
clone_size: few
cdr3_aa: CASSQGHGSGELFF
cdr3_nt: TGCGCCAGCAGCCAAGGTCACGGGAGCGGGGAGCTGTTTTTT

v_call: TRBV6-6
j_call: TRBJ2-7
d_call: NA
clone_size: NA
cdr3_aa: CASRFGSEQYF
cdr3_nt: TGTGCCAGCAGGTTCGGGTCCGAGCAGTACTTC

v_call: TRBV7-9
j_call: TRBJ2-1
d_call: NA
clone_size: NA
cdr3_aa: CASSLEGGGEQFF
cdr3_nt: TGTGCCAGCAGCTTAGAGGGGGGGGGTGAGCAGTTCTTC

v_call: TRBV21-1
j_call: TRBJ2-7
d_call: NA
clone_size: NA
cdr3_aa: CASSKTYSSYEQYF
cdr3_nt: TGTGCCAGCAGCAAGACCTACAGCTCCTACGAGCAGTACTTC

v_call: TRBV6-5
j_call: TRBJ2-7
d_call: NA
clone_size: NA
cdr3_aa: CASTRLAVERYEQYF
cdr3_nt: TGTGCCAGCACTCGGCTAGCTGTCGAAAGGTACGAGCAGTACTTC

v_call: TRBV7-2
j_call: TRBJ2-7
d_call: TRBD1
clone_size: NA
cdr3_aa: CASLQRTGIYEQYF
cdr3_nt: TGTGCCAGCCTACAAAGGACAGGGATCTACGAGCAGTACTTC

v_call: TRBV7-9
j_call: TRBJ2-1
d_call: TRBD2
clone_size: NA
cdr3_aa: CASSLSSSAGNNEQFF
cdr3_nt: TGTGCCAGCAGCTTAAGTAGTTCAGCGGGAAACAATGAGCAGTTCTTC

v_call: TRBV19
j_call: TRBJ1-6
d_call: NA
clone_size: NA
cdr3_aa: CASSTQGGDNSPLHF
cdr3_nt: TGTGCCAGTAGTACCCAGGGTGGGGATAATTCACCCCTCCACTTT

v_call: TRBV6-2/TRBV6-3
j_call: TRBJ2-3
d_call: NA
clone_size: NA
cdr3_aa: CASSPPRRRATDTQYF
cdr3_nt: TGTGCCAGCAGTCCACCTCGGAGGCGGGCTACAGATACGCAGTATTTT

v_call: TRBV6-5
j_call: TRBJ1-1
d_call: NA
clone_size: few
cdr3_aa: CASKQGNGEAFF
cdr3_nt: TGTGCCAGCAAGCAGGGGAATGGTGAAGCTTTCTTT

v_call: TRBV6-4
j_call: TRBJ2-3
d_call: TRBD1
clone_size: NA
cdr3_aa: CASSDRPVQGSTDTQYF
cdr3_nt: TGTGCCAGCAGTGACCGACCTGTACAGGGGAGCACAGATACGCAGTATTTT

v_call: TRBV27
j_call: TRBJ2-1
d_call: TRBD2
clone_size: NA
cdr3_aa: CASSSQTFGGAGPYNEQFF
cdr3_nt: TGTGCCAGCAGTTCACAGACTTTTGGGGGAGCGGGGCCCTACAATGAGCAGTTCTTC

v_call: TRBV5-5
j_call: TRBJ2-7
d_call: TRBD1
clone_size: NA
cdr3_aa: CASSLGDRVTYEQYF
cdr3_nt: TGTGCCAGCAGCTTGGGGGACAGGGTAACATACGAGCAGTACTTC

v_call: TRBV12-3/TRBV12-4
j_call: TRBJ2-7
d_call: NA
clone_size: NA
cdr3_aa: CASSFGYYEQYF
cdr3_nt: TGTGCCAGCAGTTTCGGCTACTACGAGCAGTACTTC

v_call: TRBV29-1
j_call: TRBJ2-5
d_call: NA
clone_size: NA
cdr3_aa: CSVAGRGASGETQYF
cdr3_nt: TGCAGCGTTGCCGGAAGGGGAGCCTCAGGAGAGACCCAGTACTTC

v_call: TRBV7-9
j_call: TRBJ1-3
d_call: NA
clone_size: NA
cdr3_aa: CASSPLGQALRGNTIYF
cdr3_nt: TGTGCCAGCAGCCCATTAGGGCAGGCCCTAAGGGGAAACACCATATATTTT

v_call: TRBV7-4
j_call: TRBJ2-7
d_call: TRBD2
clone_size: few
cdr3_aa: CASSLMRRGGRREYF
cdr3_nt: TGTGCCAGCAGCTTAATGAGGCGGGGGGGAAGACGGGAGTACTTC

v_call: TRBV11-1
j_call: TRBJ1-1
d_call: NA
clone_size: NA
cdr3_aa: CASSLGQGNTEAFF
cdr3_nt: TGTGCCAGCAGCTTAGGGCAGGGGAACACTGAAGCTTTCTTT

v_call: TRBV2
j_call: TRBJ2-5
d_call: TRBD1
clone_size: NA
cdr3_aa: CASSSDRGPGETQYF
cdr3_nt: TGTGCCAGCAGTTCCGACAGGGGGCCGGGAGAGACCCAGTACTTC

v_call: TRBV9
j_call: TRBJ2-1
d_call: NA
clone_size: NA
cdr3_aa: CASSVMGRKQFF
cdr3_nt: TGTGCCAGCAGCGTAATGGGTAGGAAGCAGTTCTTC

v_call: TRBV29-1
j_call: TRBJ2-4
d_call: NA
clone_size: NA
cdr3_aa: CSVRAVGQNIQYF
cdr3_nt: TGCAGCGTCCGGGCCGTTGGGCAAAACATTCAGTACTTC

v_call: TRBV5-6
j_call: TRBJ2-7
d_call: NA
clone_size: NA
cdr3_aa: CASSLGFEQYF
cdr3_nt: TGTGCCAGCAGCTTGGGCTTCGAGCAGTACTTC

v_call: TRBV7-2
j_call: TRBJ2-2
d_call: NA
clone_size: NA
cdr3_aa: CASSSSGTTTGELFF
cdr3_nt: TGTGCCAGCAGCTCCTCCGGGACAACCACCGGGGAGCTGTTTTTT

v_call: TRBV15
j_call: TRBJ2-1
d_call: NA
clone_size: NA
cdr3_aa: CATSRDGGFSYNEQFF
cdr3_nt: TGTGCCACCAGCAGAGATGGGGGATTCTCCTACAATGAGCAGTTCTTC

v_call: TRBV27
j_call: TRBJ1-4
d_call: NA
clone_size: NA
cdr3_aa: CASSFGSPGSVATNEKLFF
cdr3_nt: TGTGCCAGCAGTTTTGGTTCTCCGGGCAGCGTTGCAACTAATGAAAAACTGTTTTTT

v_call: TRBV6-5
j_call: TRBJ2-7
d_call: NA
clone_size: NA
cdr3_aa: CASQGTSQRAYEQYF
cdr3_nt: TGTGCCAGCCAAGGTACGTCTCAGCGAGCCTACGAGCAGTACTTC

v_call: TRBV14
j_call: TRBJ2-3
d_call: NA
clone_size: once
cdr3_aa: CASSQDLGADTQYF
cdr3_nt: TGTGCCAGCAGCCAAGATCTTGGGGCAGATACGCAGTATTTT

v_call: TRBV28
j_call: TRBJ1-6
d_call: NA
clone_size: NA
cdr3_aa: CASRRESSPLHF
cdr3_nt: TGTGCCAGCAGAAGGGAGTCTTCACCCCTCCACTTT

v_call: TRBV12-5
j_call: TRBJ2-3
d_call: TRBD2
clone_size: NA
cdr3_aa: CASGSSLAGLNAQYF
cdr3_nt: TGTGCTAGTGGTTCGAGTCTAGCGGGGCTAAACGCGCAGTATTTT

v_call: TRBV29-1
j_call: TRBJ2-7
d_call: NA
clone_size: few
cdr3_aa: CSVDSQTTNAGYEQYF
cdr3_nt: TGCAGCGTAGATTCGCAGACGACCAACGCGGGTTACGAGCAGTACTTC

v_call: TRBV9
j_call: TRBJ2-5
d_call: NA
clone_size: NA
cdr3_aa: CASSVGGASRIQETQYF
cdr3_nt: TGTGCCAGCAGCGTAGGCGGGGCATCGCGAATCCAAGAGACCCAGTACTTC

v_call: TRBV27
j_call: TRBJ2-1
d_call: TRBD2
clone_size: NA
cdr3_aa: CASRRPLAGSNEQFF
cdr3_nt: TGTGCCAGCAGACGCCCGCTAGCGGGTTCCAATGAGCAGTTCTTC

v_call: TRBV9
j_call: TRBJ2-7
d_call: NA
clone_size: NA
cdr3_aa: CASSGPRAYEQYF
cdr3_nt: TGTGCCAGCAGCGGGCCCAGGGCCTACGAGCAGTACTTC

v_call: TRBV11-3
j_call: TRBJ1-2
d_call: NA
clone_size: NA
cdr3_aa: CASSFSLVDEFNYGYTF
cdr3_nt: TGTGCCAGCAGCTTCAGTTTGGTGGACGAGTTTAACTATGGCTACACCTTC

v_call: TRBV11-1
j_call: TRBJ2-7
d_call: TRBD1
clone_size: NA
cdr3_aa: CASSRGTGGVKEQYF
cdr3_nt: TGTGCCAGCAGCCGTGGGACAGGGGGAGTGAAAGAGCAGTACTTC

v_call: TRBV7-9
j_call: TRBJ1-1
d_call: NA
clone_size: NA
cdr3_aa: CASSLGGTPQSWVAEAFF
cdr3_nt: TGTGCCAGCAGCTTAGGGGGTACACCTCAATCTTGGGTCGCTGAAGCTTTCTTT

v_call: TRBV29-1
j_call: TRBJ2-7
d_call: TRBD1
clone_size: NA
cdr3_aa: CSVEGQGAYEQYF
cdr3_nt: TGCAGCGTTGAGGGACAGGGGGCGTACGAGCAGTACTTC

v_call: TRBV7-2
j_call: TRBJ1-3
d_call: NA
clone_size: NA
cdr3_aa: CASSPTLSSGNTIYF
cdr3_nt: TGTGCCAGCAGCCCAACCTTAAGCTCTGGAAACACCATATATTTT